This T cell receptor beta chain was documented in a study of vaccination and CD4 T cells after COVID-19 (dated by TCRdb to the early 2020s). About the full investigation: In the convalescent cohort there were six males and four females, among whom were two Hispanic individuals, seven Caucasians, two Asians and one multiracial person. Post-COVID blood samples from convalescent patients were collected a median of roughly 100 days after diagnosis, with a range of roughly 30 to 161 days. Culture stimuli were overlapping spike peptide pools from SARS-CoV-2 and from the common cold coronaviruses HCoV-NL63, HCoV-OC43 and HCoV-229E. The spike-specific CD4+ TCR repertoire was compared before and after mRNA vaccination in approximately ten COVID-19 convalescent patients and a few infection-naive healthy vaccine recipients. The time from the second vaccine dose to post-vaccine blood sampling had a median of around 72 days and ranged from about 14 to 250 days. In an earlier paper using these donors, memory CD4+ T cell crossreactivity between SARS-CoV-2 and common cold coronavirus spike proteins was assessed at the TCR clonotype level. Each participant got two doses of either the Pfizer-BioNTech BNT162b2 vaccine (n=8) or the Moderna mRNA-1273 vaccine (n=2). Control cultures used a CEFX viral epitope pool as positive control, an HIV-1 Nef peptide pool as negative control, or no peptide.

From a lookup of the germline V gene, CDR1 and CDR2 are LGHNA and YSLEER. CDR3 length: 14 amino acids, cysteine to phenylalanine. The entry retains the CDR3 DNA only, 42 bases that are in frame from base 1. Concerning this clonotype: Its antigen remains unidentified. The junction does not match germline at one end; this may be a read error.

The paper as a whole reports these results and caveats: Although the median number of SARS-CoV-2-reactive clonotypes went up from some 23 after infection to 38 after vaccination, the increase was not significant. Of the vaccine-specific clones in convalescent patients, 304 of 307, or nearly all, reacted only to SARS-CoV-2 spike and did not cross-react with common cold coronaviruses. The number of convalescent patients in the study was relatively small, and the study did not examine early timepoints following natural infection. In convalescent patients, a median around 90% of post-vaccine SARS-CoV-2-reactive clones were detected only after vaccination, suggesting vaccine-specific priming.

Libraries were made using PCR. DNA from cultured CD4+ T cells underwent TCR sequencing with the Oncomine TCR Beta short-read assay at the Johns Hopkins FTIC core. The QIAamp micro DNA kit was used to extract genomic DNA from the cultured CD4+ T cells. Oncomine TCR Beta libraries from cultured CD4+ T cells were pooled using unique dual indexes and sequenced on an Illumina iSeq 100. The original methods were these. Non-productive sequences were removed, and CDR3s not starting with C, not ending with F or W, or shorter than 7 amino acids were discarded. Antigen-specific clonotypes were identified with the MANAFEST web application by comparing peptide-stimulated wells with reference and other culture wells. For a clone to be called positive, the clone needed an FDR below 0.05, an odds ratio above 5, and a productive frequency above 0.1% in at least two of three replicate wells. Clonotypes that were significantly expanded in both SARS-CoV-2 spike wells and at least one common cold coronavirus spike condition were defined as cross-reactive. Levenshtein distances (stringdist) and unrooted phylogenetic trees (ape) in R version 3.6.1 were used to assess CDR3 homology. The public reads were reprocessed in TCRdb via fastp at Q25 and MiXCR, keeping in-frame beta chains. Each entry merges the rows of one CDR3 protein and shows their most common DNA and genes. What appears here as the V and J calls and clone size reflects TCRdb's work, not the paper's. The sample table shows roughly 11,000 distinct CDR3 sequences, and 40% are seen once. Roughly 21% of the sample lies in the top ten.

The treatment or condition label on this specimen signifies: approximately 9-day PBMC culture with coronavirus spike peptide pools or control peptides (ViraFEST assay). CD4+ T cells from unexposed donors were collected before the COVID-19 pandemic (2011-2018). The study used the ViraFEST assay, which expanded antigen-specific T cells with peptide pools and then identified expanded clonotypes by TCR sequencing. Each well held 2.2 million or so PBMCs cultured with roughly 9.2 ug/ml peptide pools in IMDM containing approximately 5% human AB serum and approximately 10 IU/ml IL-2. Half of the culture medium was replaced with fresh IL-2-containing medium on days 3 and 7. Once the cells had been in culture for less than 12 days, the EasySep CD4+ T cell isolation kit was used to isolate CD4+ T cells by negative selection. Unexposed donor CD4+ T cells were tested for reactivity to SARS-CoV-2 S and N and four common cold coronavirus spike pools, as cell number allowed. PBMCs were separated from whole blood using Ficoll-Paque Plus gradient centrifugation and then either used fresh or cryopreserved at -140C. Each culture condition was generally run in triplicate wells. The leukapheresis product used for the unexposed donors was purchased from a commercial source.

The chain is made from TRBV4-3 and TRBJ2-1, and 13 junction bases match TRBD2. The clonotype originates from a human donor in good health. Sequenced material: CD4+ T cells from blood, cultured in vitro. The CDR3 is CASSQGLAGGGHCF. The sequence in DNA is TGCGCCAGCAGCCAAGGACTAGCGGGAGGCGGTCATTGCTTC.